The clone carrying this T cell receptor beta chain counts as medium-sized. This sample stems from a study of CD8+ T cells in alopecia areata. The CDR3 has 15 residues. V was cut by 4 bases and J by 14 bases, with 23 bases left in between. CDR1 and CDR2 (germline): LNHDA, SQIVND (reference sequence). Patients with alopecia areata provided lesional scalp punch biopsies as well as peripheral blood. Extraction and reverse transcription of RNA yielded cDNA as the sequencing template. The data were produced by immunoSEQ multiplex PCR, yet TCRdb's version contains in-frame clones alone and is incomplete. Of about 11,000 clones in the sample, around three fifths were seen once.

V usage is TRBV19 and J usage is TRBJ1-4, with D hard to call. The sample in question was skin, obtained at week 0. The TCR comes from a human donor with alopecia areata. This CDR3 is CASSTGRVTNAPLFF. Written as DNA, the CDR3 is TGTGCCAGTAGTACCGGAAGAGTGACGAACGCCCCCCTGTTTTTT. The full variable domain, completed using reference TRBV19 and TRBJ1-4, is DGGITQSPKYLFRKEGQNVTLSCEQNLNHDAMYWYRQDPGQGLRLIYYSQIVNDFQKGDIAEGYSVSREKKESFPLTVTSAQKNPTAFYLCASSTGRVTNAPLFFGSGTQLSVL.